Listed below are T cell receptor beta chains from one sample, sequenced in a study of T cell responses to AZD1222 COVID-19 vaccine. Measured with immunoSEQ multiplex PCR; TCRdb has only the in-frame clones, and not every one. The table includes about 110,000 clones, roughly 90% detected once. The sample was peripheral blood, taken on day 0 of MenACWY control vaccination. All receptors come from an adult in good health. The CDR3 runs from the conserved cysteine through the conserved F or W. Fields, in order: clone size, D gene, V gene, J gene, CDR3 protein, CDR3 DNA. D genes are given only for firm matches. Clone size, where shown, is once, few, many, or a class for clones that have expanded.

>NA|NA|TRBV7-3|TRBJ1-4
CASSFRKDEKLFF
TGTGCCAGCAGCTTCCGGAAGGATGAAAAACTGTTTTTT
>NA|NA|TRBV28|TRBJ1-4
CASTTSSEKLFF
TGTGCCAGCACCACCTCGTCTGAAAAACTGTTTTTT
>NA|NA|TRBV9|TRBJ2-7
CASSVAPGARYEQYF
TGTGCCAGCAGCGTAGCTCCAGGGGCGCGGTACGAGCAGTACTTC
>NA|NA|TRBV7-9|TRBJ2-1
CASSSIEGARYNEQFF
TGTGCCAGCAGCTCGATTGAGGGTGCGCGCTACAATGAGCAGTTCTTC
>NA|NA|TRBV29-1|TRBJ2-7
CSVEKGVEQYF
TGCAGCGTTGAGAAGGGGGTCGAGCAGTACTTC
>NA|NA|TRBV7-8|TRBJ1-1
CASSSSTGMNTEAFF
TGTGCCAGCAGCTCTTCGACCGGGATGAACACTGAAGCTTTCTTT
>NA|TRBD2|TRBV11-2|TRBJ2-1
CASSGPTGRRAYNEQFF
TGTGCCAGCAGCGGACCTACCGGGAGGAGAGCCTACAATGAGCAGTTCTTC
>NA|TRBD2|TRBV14|TRBJ2-1
CASSQDLRSRGDEQFF
TGTGCCAGCAGCCAAGATCTTAGAAGCCGGGGGGATGAGCAGTTCTTC
>NA|TRBD1|TRBV7-8|TRBJ1-3
CASSFGTGISSGNTIYF
TGTGCCAGCAGCTTCGGGACAGGGATCAGCTCTGGAAACACCATATATTTT
>once|NA|TRBV6-5|TRBJ1-1
CASTGGWGAFF
TGTGCCAGCACGGGCGGGTGGGGAGCTTTCTTT
>NA|TRBD2|TRBV6-2/TRBV6-3|TRBJ2-7
CASSYGQATGTSVYEQYF
TGTGCCAGCAGTTACGGTCAGGCGACCGGGACTAGTGTCTACGAGCAGTACTTC
>few|TRBD1|TRBV24-1|TRBJ1-5
CATSDQGAHQPQHF
TGTGCCACCAGTGATCAGGGGGCCCATCAGCCCCAGCATTTT
>NA|TRBD1|TRBV27|TRBJ1-6
CASRPGGYRINSPLHF
TGTGCCAGCAGGCCAGGGGGATACAGGATTAATTCACCCCTCCACTTT
>NA|NA|TRBV24-1|TRBJ1-4
CATSDPGQKTNEKLFF
TGTGCCACCAGTGATCCCGGACAGAAAACTAATGAAAAACTGTTTTTT
>NA|TRBD1|TRBV11-2|TRBJ2-1
CASSLVQGASYEQFF
TGTGCCAGCAGCTTAGTGCAGGGGGCTAGCTATGAGCAGTTCTTC
>NA|NA|TRBV24-1|TRBJ1-5
CATSSTGSAQPQHF
TGTGCCACCAGCTCTACAGGGTCGGCTCAGCCCCAGCATTTT
>NA|TRBD1|TRBV19|TRBJ2-6
CASSPDRGGANVLTF
TGTGCCAGTAGTCCCGACAGGGGGGGGGCCAACGTCCTGACTTTC
>NA|TRBD1|TRBV5-6|TRBJ1-2
CASSLGSRQGNYGYTF
TGTGCCAGCAGCTTGGGCTCCAGACAGGGGAACTATGGCTACACCTTC
>NA|NA|TRBV18|TRBJ1-3
CASSPTMDRTGNTIYF
TGTGCCAGCTCACCGACCATGGACAGAACTGGAAACACCATATATTTT
>NA|NA|TRBV6-5|TRBJ2-7
CASSRAGSYEQYF
TGTGCCAGCAGTCGGGCAGGGTCCTACGAGCAGTACTTC
>NA|NA|TRBV7-2|TRBJ2-3
CASSLGTSDTQYF
TGTGCCAGCAGCTTGGGAACTTCAGATACGCAGTATTTT
>once|NA|TRBV5-4|TRBJ1-1
CASSLAEAEAFF
TGTGCCAGCAGCTTGGCGGAGGCTGAAGCTTTCTTT
>NA|NA|TRBV7-3|TRBJ2-5
CASSLGPQETQYF
TGTGCCAGCAGCTTGGGTCCCCAAGAGACCCAGTACTTC
>once|NA|TRBV7-2|TRBJ2-1
CASSFGPLDNEQFF
TGTGCCAGTTCCTTCGGACCTCTCGACAATGAGCAGTTCTTC
>NA|TRBD1|TRBV7-8|TRBJ1-2
CASSFAGTEYNYGYTF
TGTGCCAGCAGCTTCGCCGGGACAGAATATAACTATGGCTACACCTTC
>NA|NA|TRBV7-2|TRBJ2-7
CASSLSSGSSYEQYF
TGTGCCAGCAGCTTATCCAGTGGAAGCTCCTACGAGCAGTACTTC
>NA|TRBD2|TRBV7-8|TRBJ2-7
CASSLGLAGGDYEQYF
TGTGCCAGCAGCTTAGGGCTAGCGGGGGGCGACTACGAGCAGTACTTC
>NA|TRBD1|TRBV7-2|TRBJ1-2
CASSDTGTGLYGYTF
TGTGCCAGCAGCGACACCGGGACAGGCCTCTATGGCTACACCTTC
>few|TRBD2|TRBV10-2|TRBJ2-1
CASSDPSGVRDEQFF
TGCGCCAGCAGTGATCCTAGCGGGGTCAGGGATGAGCAGTTCTTC
>NA|NA|TRBV18|TRBJ1-2
CASSPTTAGANGYTF
TGTGCCAGCTCACCCACTACGGCAGGGGCGAATGGCTACACCTTC
>once|TRBD1|TRBV27|TRBJ2-3
CASSLGTGRITDTQYF
TGTGCCAGCAGTCTAGGGACAGGGAGAATCACAGATACGCAGTATTTT